Sequencing of this TCR beta chain was carried out in a study of post-analysis software for immune sequencing data. Study outcomes and limitations: Controls showed significantly higher normalized Chao1 diversity than did multiple sclerosis patients. A few TRBV segments occurring more often in patients than controls included TRBV5-6, TRBV5-1 and TRBV20-1.

The V end lost 2 bases, the J end lost 2 bases, and 19 bases lay between the germline ends. Germline V gene sequence: CDR1 SGHTA, CDR2 FQGNSA. The CDR3 spans 19 residues. Unique molecular identifiers were carried by the TCR beta cDNA libraries. It was from about 0.98 to 11 million T cells that some 500,000 cDNA molecules came. TCRdb called the PCR reads again in MiXCR, with one record for every CDR3 protein. The sample lists 600,000 to 700,000 distinct CDR3 sequences; approximately 59% were seen once. On this clonotype itself: The antigen is not known.

This receptor was taken from a girl aged 2-10 years with multiple sclerosis. Sequenced input: blood. This sequence joins TRBV7-2 and TRBJ2-6; D is possibly TRBD1 (5 bases). DNA of the CDR3: TGTGCCAGCAGCTTAATCGGCGGCAGGGCTCCCCCTGGGGCCAACGTCCTGACTTTC. Protein sequence: CASSLIGGRAPPGANVLTF. The full variable domain, with the rest looked up from reference TRBV7-2 and TRBJ2-6, is GAGVSQSPSNKVTEKGKDVELRCDPISGHTALYWYRQSLGQGLEFLIYFQGNSAPDKSGLPSDRFSAERTGGSVSTLTIQRTQQEDSAVYLCASSLIGGRAPPGANVLTFGAGSRLTVL.